Shown below are 24 T cell receptor beta chains from a single sample sequenced in a study of blood T cells in healthy people across ages. A second PCR of roughly 7 to 11 cycles used a sample-barcoded 5' primer and a J-beta primer mix. TCRdb ran MiXCR on the 5' RACE reads and lists one entry per CDR3 protein. This sample has 1.5 million to 2 million distinct CDR3 sequences; about 49% occur once, and the top ten carry over 2%. The sequencing sample was made of blood. The receptors were sampled from a woman in her thirties or forties in good health.

The rearrangement joins TRBV6-6 to TRBJ2-5; TRBD1 aligns across 8 bases. J lost 2 bases, V lost 7 bases, and 12 bases had no gene match. Germline CDR1 reads MNHNY; CDR2 reads SVGAGI (reference sequence). The CDR3 totals 16 residues. CDR3 sequence: CASTNFPDREQETQYF. DNA of the CDR3: TGTGCCAGCACCAACTTCCCGGACAGGGAGCAAGAGACCCAGTACTTC.

A word on this clonotype: One end of the junction varies from germline; a read error may be responsible. The rearrangement joins TRBV11-2 to TRBJ2-3, with D hard to call. The germline CDR1 and CDR2 sequences are SGHAT and FQNNGV. There are 14 residues in the CDR3. CDR3 region: CASRLSPARDTQYF. For the CDR3, the DNA is TGTGCCAGCCGCTTATCGCCAGCGAGAGATACGCAGTATTTT.

This clonotype has more than one count but fewer than ten. The V gene is TRBV20-1, the J gene TRBJ2-3, with 7 bases aligning to TRBD2. The germline V gene encodes CDR1 DFQATT and CDR2 SNEGSKA (reference sequence). Trimming took 6 bases from V and 2 from J; bases not matched to a gene: 11. The CDR3 is 15 residues long. CDR3 in DNA: TGCAGTGCCATCAACCATCTAGCGGCCACAGATACGCAGTATTTT. It yields the protein CSAINHLAATDTQYF.

The chain carries TRBV20-1 and TRBJ2-4, with D possibly being TRBD2 (6 bases). CDR1 is DFQATT, CDR2 SNEGSKA, per germline (reference sequence). The CDR3 spans 15 residues. Trimming shortened V by 2 bases and J by 9 bases, and 20 bases separated the two germline ends. The CDR3 spells CSARLPRRTISIQYF. CDR3 bases: TGCAGTGCTAGACTCCCCCGGAGGACTATAAGCATTCAGTACTTC.

The sample holds a few counts of this clonotype. The chain links TRBV6-2 or TRBV6-3 to TRBJ2-3; D remains ambiguous. CDR3 length: 13 residues. CDR1 is MNHEY, CDR2 SVGEGT, per germline. V lost 8 bases and J lost 2, with 11 bases in between. The CDR3 spells CASQEDYTDTQYF. Here the CDR3 DNA reads TGTGCCAGCCAAGAGGATTACACAGATACGCAGTATTTT.

This clonotype was counted between two and nine times. The chain carries TRBV29-1 and TRBJ2-1, with D possibly matching TRBD2 (6 bases). Trimming shortened V by 0 bases and J by 8 bases, and 17 bases separated the two germline ends. The CDR3 has 15 residues. Germline CDR1 SQVTM, CDR2 ANQGSEA. The CDR3 DNA sequence: TGCAGCGTTGAAGATCGCGGCGGGAAGGACCATGAGCAGTTCTTC. Its protein product is CSVEDRGGKDHEQFF.

The chain combines TRBV20-1 with TRBJ1-6, with D unresolved. Germline loops: CDR1 DFQATT, CDR2 SNEGSKA (reference sequence). V was shortened by 3 bases and J by 7 bases, with 16 bases between the two germline ends. This CDR3 is 15 amino acids long. CDR3 protein: CSARVEGRRNSPLHF. In DNA form, the CDR3 reads TGCAGTGCTAGGGTTGAGGGAAGAAGAAATTCACCCCTCCACTTT.

The chain employs TRBV12-3 or TRBV12-4 and TRBJ2-5, with a tentative D call TRBD1 (5 bases). CDR3 size: 13 residues. The V end lost 8 bases, the J end lost 2 bases, and 12 bases lay between the germline ends. The CDR3 sequence: CASGAVLQETQYF. CDR3 sequence (DNA): TGTGCCAGCGGGGCAGTTTTACAAGAGACCCAGTACTTC.

The rearrangement uses TRBV20-1 and TRBJ1-4, with unresolved D. This CDR3 is 18 amino acids long. Trimming left V 1 base short and J 6 bases short, with 24 bases between. Germline assignment: CDR1 DFQATT and CDR2 SNEGSKA (reference sequence). The DNA for the CDR3 is TGCAGTGCTAGAGCCCACGCCCTCGTCAGGAGAAGAGATGAAAAACTGTTTTTT. It yields the protein CSARAHALVRRRDEKLFF.

V and J are TRBV2 and TRBJ2-1; D may be TRBD2 (6 bases). Deletions cut 4 bases from V and 8 bases from J, with 12 bases between. CDR1 is SNHLY and CDR2 is FYNNEI in the germline V gene. The CDR3 spans 13 residues. The chain's CDR3 is CASSARESHEQFF. The DNA for the CDR3 is TGTGCCAGCAGTGCGCGGGAATCACATGAGCAGTTCTTC.

In its sample, this clonotype was seen a few times. The chain recombines TRBV9 with TRBJ2-3; D is possibly TRBD1 (5 bases). Between the trimmed V and J ends, which lost 0 bases and 5 bases, there was a span of 10 bases. CDR3 length: 14 amino acids. CDR1 SGDLS and CDR2 YYNGEE come from the germline V gene. In DNA, the CDR3 is TGTGCCAGCAGCGTAGATGGGCAGGGAGATACGCAGTATTTT. This encodes CASSVDGQGDTQYF. The full variable domain, rest sourced from reference TRBV9 and TRBJ2-3, is DSGVTQTPKHLITATGQRVTLRCSPRSGDLSVYWYQQSLDQGLQFLIQYYNGEERAKGNILERFSAQQFPDLHSELNLSSLELGDSALYFCASSVDGQGDTQYFGPGTRLTVL.

This clonotype appeared a single time. The chain has TRBV29-1 and TRBJ1-2; D might be TRBD1 (6 bases). CDR3 length equals 12 residues. Looked up from germline, CDR1 is SQVTM and CDR2 is ANQGSEA. V lost 4 bases to trimming and J lost 8 bases, with 14 bases between them. CDR3 sequence (DNA): TGCAGCGTTGGGTCAGGGGCCGTGGGCTACACCTTC. Its translation: CSVGSGAVGYTF.

The rearrangement links TRBV14 to TRBJ2-5, with unresolved D. Germline CDR1 is SGHDN and CDR2 is FVKESK. Trimming left V 1 base short and J 2 bases short, with 5 bases between. The CDR3 is 13 residues long. In nucleotides, the CDR3 is TGTGCCAGCAGCCAAGTTTGGCAAGAGACCCAGTACTTC. Its translation: CASSQVWQETQYF.

This chain uses TRBV12-3 or TRBV12-4 with TRBJ1-6; D ambiguous. V dropped 2 bases and J dropped 10 bases, with 18 bases sitting between them. This CDR3 is built from 16 residues. CDR3 nucleotides: TGTGCCAGCAGTTTAACAGCGAGGAACGGGTTATCACCCCTCCACTTT. This gives the protein CASSLTARNGLSPLHF.

The table lists this clonotype with a few counts. V gene TRBV20-1 combines with J gene TRBJ2-3; TRBD2 matches at 7 bases. Germline loops: CDR1 DFQATT, CDR2 SNEGSKA (reference sequence). The CDR3 covers 15 residues. With 6 bases clipped from V and 2 bases from J, the junction kept 11 bases outside the gene matches. DNA of the CDR3: TGCAGTGCCCCACTGGGGGGGGGATACACAGATACGCAGTATTTT. This gives the protein CSAPLGGGYTDTQYF.

This clonotype was counted a few times. This sequence joins TRBV7-3 and TRBJ2-1; tentative D call: TRBD1 (6 bases). The CDR3 contains 15 residues. The germline gives CDR1 SGHTA, CDR2 FQGTGA. Trimming cost V 5 bases and J 2 bases, with 13 bases left between them. The CDR3 bases are TGTGCCAGCAGCCCGCCGGACAGTCCCTACAATGAGCAGTTCTTC. Its translation: CASSPPDSPYNEQFF.

This clonotype was picked up one time. The genes are TRBV7-9 and TRBJ2-3, with unresolved D. The CDR3 contains 17 residues. Germline values: CDR1 SEHNR, CDR2 FQNEAQ (reference sequence). Trimming took 4 bases from V and 0 from J, leaving 17 bases between them. The CDR3 DNA reads as TGTGCCAGCAGCTCCCCTCGGTGGCAGACTAGCACAGATACGCAGTATTTT. Its translation is CASSSPRWQTSTDTQYF.

Turning to this clonotype: One end of the junction fails to match germline, which may point to a read error. V usage is TRBV3-1 and J usage is TRBJ1-1, with TRBD1 as a possible D gene (5 bases). Per germline, CDR1 LGHDT and CDR2 YNNKEL (reference sequence). The CDR3 length is 14 residues. The CDR3 loop reads CACSQFGGSTEAFF. The CDR3 DNA reads TGTGCCTGCAGCCAATTCGGGGGGTCGACTGAAGCTTTCTTT.

Ten or more counts support this clonotype. The rearrangement links TRBV15 to TRBJ2-5; D call uncertain. From germline, CDR1 is LNHNV and CDR2 YYDKDF (reference sequence). V was pared by 3 bases and J by 2 bases, with 10 bases between. The CDR3 sequence is 14 residues long. The CDR3 loop is CATSRGGRQETQYF. Written as DNA, the CDR3 is TGTGCCACCAGCAGGGGTGGCAGACAAGAGACCCAGTACTTC.

The chain carries TRBV5-6 and TRBJ2-4, with a tentative D call TRBD1 (6 bases). This CDR3 is 15 amino acids long. The V end was cut by 4 bases, the J end by 3 bases, with 14 bases between. Germline values: CDR1 SGHDT, CDR2 YYEEEE. The CDR3 nucleotides read TGTGCCAGCAGCGCCCAAGGGGGAGTCAAAAACATTCAGTACTTC. Translation gives CASSAQGGVKNIQYF.

This sequence joins TRBV20-1 and TRBJ2-1, with 8 bases identical to TRBD2. CDR1 is DFQATT, CDR2 SNEGSKA, per germline (reference sequence). The junction had 8 bases not matched to a gene; V was cut back by 5 bases and J by 2 bases. This CDR3 comprises 15 residues. CDR3 sequence (DNA): TGCAGTGCTCCAGATAGCGGGGCCCCCTACAATGAGCAGTTCTTC. Its protein is CSAPDSGAPYNEQFF.

The V call is TRBV3-1, the J call TRBJ2-5, with TRBD2 matching 12 bases. With V trimmed by 6 bases and J by 5 bases, 13 bases remained unmatched. The CDR3 is 17 residues long. The germline gives CDR1 LGHDT, CDR2 YNNKEL (reference sequence). CDR3 bases: TGTGCCAGCAGTCTGACTAGCGGGGGCACCAGGGGGGAGACCCAGTACTTC. Its translation: CASSLTSGGTRGETQYF.

This chain uses TRBV7-2 with TRBJ2-1, with a weak D call TRBD1 (6 bases). The end of the DNA is better explained by TRBJ2-7, so the J call may be wrong. The CDR3 is made up of 15 amino acids. The V gene's germline CDR1 is SGHTA and CDR2 FQGNSA. The CDR3 nucleotides are TGTGCCAGCAGCTTATGGACACAGGGCGGGTACGAGCAGTACTTC. Its protein is CASSLWTQGGYEQYF.

In its sample, this clonotype was seen a few times. V and J are TRBV12-3 or TRBV12-4 and TRBJ2-3; TRBD1 matches at 9 bases. V shed 5 bases, J shed 2 bases, and the junction held 5 bases outside the gene matches. This CDR3 region has 15 residues. CDR3 sequence reads: CASSRGQGPTDTQYF. The DNA of the CDR3 is TGTGCCAGCAGTCGGGGACAGGGTCCCACAGATACGCAGTATTTT.